What follows is one T cell receptor (beta chain) and its context. The antigen remains undetermined. The data were taken from a study of blood T cells in healthy people across ages. General study findings and limits: Diversity estimates drawn from one million T cells were deemed underestimates.

A second roughly 6 to 12 cycle PCR used barcoded and J-beta primers. Each CDR3 protein is one row after TCRdb ran MiXCR on the 5' RACE reads. Among around 900,000 distinct CDR3 sequences listed, roughly 51% were seen once. This CDR3 is 15 amino acids long. The germline V and J ends were trimmed by 2 bases and 3 bases, with 14 bases remaining between them. The germline CDR1 and CDR2 sequences are MNHEY and SMNVEV (reference sequence). What was sequenced was blood. The rearrangement joins TRBV27 to TRBJ2-7; weak D call: TRBD1 (6 bases). The TCR sequence derives from a woman aged 55-70 years in good health. The CDR3 sequence: CASSLPGQTFYEQYF. The CDR3 nucleotides read TGTGCCAGCAGTTTACCAGGACAGACCTTCTACGAGCAGTACTTC.